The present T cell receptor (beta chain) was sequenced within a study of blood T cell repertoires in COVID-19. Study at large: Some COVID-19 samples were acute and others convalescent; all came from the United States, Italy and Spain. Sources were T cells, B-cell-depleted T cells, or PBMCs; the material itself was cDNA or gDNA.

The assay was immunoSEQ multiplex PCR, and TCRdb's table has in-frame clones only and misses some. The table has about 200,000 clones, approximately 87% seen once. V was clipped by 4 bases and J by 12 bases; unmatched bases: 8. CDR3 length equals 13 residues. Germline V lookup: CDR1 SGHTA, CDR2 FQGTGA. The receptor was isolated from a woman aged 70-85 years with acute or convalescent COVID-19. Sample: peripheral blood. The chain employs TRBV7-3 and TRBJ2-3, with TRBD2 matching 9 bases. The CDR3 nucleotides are TGTGCCAGCAGCTCGGGTAGCGGGAGCGTACAGTATTTT. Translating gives CASSSGSGSVQYF.